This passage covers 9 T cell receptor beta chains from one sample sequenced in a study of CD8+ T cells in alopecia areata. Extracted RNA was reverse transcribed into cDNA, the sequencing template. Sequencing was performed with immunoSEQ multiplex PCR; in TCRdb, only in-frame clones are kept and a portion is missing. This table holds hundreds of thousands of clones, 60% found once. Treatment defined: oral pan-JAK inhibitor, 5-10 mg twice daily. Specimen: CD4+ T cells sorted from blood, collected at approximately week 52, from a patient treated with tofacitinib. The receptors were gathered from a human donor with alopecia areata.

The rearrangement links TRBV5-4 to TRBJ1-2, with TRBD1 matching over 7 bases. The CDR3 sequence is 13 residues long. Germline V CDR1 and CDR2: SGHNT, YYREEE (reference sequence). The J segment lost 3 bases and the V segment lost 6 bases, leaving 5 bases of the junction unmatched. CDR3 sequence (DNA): TGTGCCAGCACCCGCAGGGGGGACTATGGCTACACCTTC. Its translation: CASTRRGDYGYTF.

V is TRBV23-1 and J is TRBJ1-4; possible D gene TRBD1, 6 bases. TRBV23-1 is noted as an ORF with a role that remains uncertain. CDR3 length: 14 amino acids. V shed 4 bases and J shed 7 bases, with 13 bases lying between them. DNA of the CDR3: TGCGCCAGCAGTCTTAAGGGGGGATGTGAAAAACTGTTTTTT. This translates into CASSLKGGCEKLFF.

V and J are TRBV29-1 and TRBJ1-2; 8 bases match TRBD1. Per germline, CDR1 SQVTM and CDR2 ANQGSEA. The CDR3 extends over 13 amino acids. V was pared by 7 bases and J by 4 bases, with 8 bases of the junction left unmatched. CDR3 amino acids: CSASGGSIYGYTF. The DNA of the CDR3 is TGCAGCGCCTCAGGGGGCTCCATCTATGGCTACACCTTC.

The CDR3 nucleotides read TGTGCCAGCCGACAGGGCAATGAGCAGTTCTTC. It yields the protein CASRQGNEQFF. This chain links TRBV6-5 with TRBJ2-1, with 7 bases fitting TRBD1. The germline gives CDR1 MNHEY, CDR2 SVGAGI. CDR3 length equals 11 residues. V lost 8 bases, J lost 6 bases, and 1 base stayed unmatched.

DNA of the CDR3: TGCAGCGTTGGGGCAGTCAGAGAGACCCAGTACTTC. As protein: CSVGAVRETQYF. The genes are TRBV29-1 and TRBJ2-5; D not resolved. Trimming pared 4 bases from V and 4 bases from J, leaving 10 bases between. The CDR3 has 12 amino acids. The germline CDR1 and CDR2 sequences are SQVTM and ANQGSEA.

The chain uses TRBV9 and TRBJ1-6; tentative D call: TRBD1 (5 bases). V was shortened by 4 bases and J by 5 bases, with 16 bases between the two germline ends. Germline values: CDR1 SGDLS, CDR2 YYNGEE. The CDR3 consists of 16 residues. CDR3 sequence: CASSSASGRNNSPLHF. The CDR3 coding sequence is TGTGCCAGCAGCTCCGCATCGGGACGGAATAATTCACCCCTCCACTTT.

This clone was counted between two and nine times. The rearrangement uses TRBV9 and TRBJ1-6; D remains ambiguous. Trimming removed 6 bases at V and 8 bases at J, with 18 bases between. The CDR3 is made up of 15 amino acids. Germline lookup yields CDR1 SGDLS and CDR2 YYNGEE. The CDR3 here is CASNTGGRVDSPLHF. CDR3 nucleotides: TGTGCCAGCAACACGGGAGGGAGGGTTGATTCACCCCTCCACTTT. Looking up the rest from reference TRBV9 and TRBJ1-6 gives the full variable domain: DSGVTQTPKHLITATGQRVTLRCSPRSGDLSVYWYQQSLDQGLQFLIQYYNGEERAKGNILERFSAQQFPDLHSELNLSSLELGDSALYFCASNTGGRVDSPLHFGNGTRLTVT.

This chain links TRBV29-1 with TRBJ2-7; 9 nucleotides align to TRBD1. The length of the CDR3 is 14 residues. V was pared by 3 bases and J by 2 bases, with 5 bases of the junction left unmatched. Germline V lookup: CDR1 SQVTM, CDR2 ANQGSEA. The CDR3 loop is CSVEDRGSTYEQYF. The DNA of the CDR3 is TGCAGCGTTGAGGACAGGGGTTCTACCTACGAGCAGTACTTC.

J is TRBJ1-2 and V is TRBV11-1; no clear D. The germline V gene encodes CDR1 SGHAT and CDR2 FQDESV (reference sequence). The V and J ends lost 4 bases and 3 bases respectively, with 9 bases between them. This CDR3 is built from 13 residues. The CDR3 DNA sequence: TGTGCCAGCAGCTCCTGGGGTGACTATGGCTACACCTTC. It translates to CASSSWGDYGYTF.